A selection of T cell receptor beta chains follows, all from one sample in a study of graft-versus-host responses after intestinal transplantation. Profiled with immunoSEQ multiplex PCR; TCRdb holds only in-frame clones, not every one. There are about 21,000 clones in the sample; about 57% occur only once, and just over 1% lies in the top ten. This material consisted of alloreactive CD4+ T cells from a mixed lymphocyte reaction culture, taken before intestinal transplant. The receptors were gathered from a human patient who received an intestinal transplant. Each CDR3 is given with its conserved first and last residue. Each record gives: clone size, J gene, V gene, D gene, CDR3 protein, CDR3 DNA. D genes are given only for firm matches. Clone size appears in some rows only: once, few, many, or a class for an expanded clone.

abundance: few
j_gene: TRBJ2-2
v_gene: TRBV18
d_gene: TRBD1
CDR3aa: CASSTYRGEELFF
CDR3nt: TGTGCCAGCTCAACCTACAGGGGCGAGGAGCTGTTTTTT

abundance: few
j_gene: TRBJ1-2
v_gene: TRBV6-1
d_gene: -
CDR3aa: CASRRQYGYTF
CDR3nt: TGTGCCAGCAGGCGACAGTACGGCTACACCTTC

abundance: few
j_gene: TRBJ2-1
v_gene: TRBV5-1
d_gene: -
CDR3aa: CASSLDGTADNEQFF
CDR3nt: TGCGCCAGCAGCTTGGACGGGACTGCCGACAATGAGCAGTTCTTC

abundance: -
j_gene: TRBJ2-7
v_gene: TRBV29-1
d_gene: -
CDR3aa: CSVQGSSYEQYF
CDR3nt: TGCAGCGTTCAGGGGAGCTCCTACGAGCAGTACTTC

abundance: few
j_gene: TRBJ2-1
v_gene: TRBV5-8
d_gene: -
CDR3aa: CASSLIIDIGRYNEQFF
CDR3nt: TGTGCCAGCAGCTTGATCATTGACATTGGGAGGTACAATGAGCAGTTCTTC

abundance: -
j_gene: TRBJ1-2
v_gene: TRBV6-6
d_gene: TRBD1
CDR3aa: CASSGQGLDYGYTF
CDR3nt: TGTGCCAGCAGTGGACAGGGCCTGGACTATGGCTACACCTTC

abundance: -
j_gene: TRBJ2-1
v_gene: TRBV27
d_gene: TRBD2
CDR3aa: CASRHIRGLAGGSLSYNEQFF
CDR3nt: TGTGCCAGCAGACATATTCGGGGACTAGCGGGGGGGTCCCTCTCCTACAATGAGCAGTTCTTC

abundance: -
j_gene: TRBJ1-1
v_gene: TRBV6-1
d_gene: TRBD1
CDR3aa: CASSRILDRMAFF
CDR3nt: TGTGCCAGCAGCCGGATCCTGGACAGGATGGCTTTCTTT

abundance: -
j_gene: TRBJ1-2
v_gene: TRBV6-6
d_gene: TRBD1
CDR3aa: CASSYGTGGGYTF
CDR3nt: TGTGCCAGCAGTTACGGGACAGGGGGCGGCTACACCTTC

abundance: -
j_gene: TRBJ2-3
v_gene: TRBV9
d_gene: -
CDR3aa: CASSVVPSQGADTQYF
CDR3nt: TGTGCCAGCAGCGTAGTCCCCAGTCAGGGTGCAGATACGCAGTATTTT

abundance: once
j_gene: TRBJ2-7
v_gene: TRBV18
d_gene: -
CDR3aa: CASSPPGLRLEQYF
CDR3nt: TGTGCCAGCTCACCGCCGGGACTGAGATTGGAGCAGTACTTC

abundance: -
j_gene: TRBJ2-4
v_gene: TRBV15
d_gene: TRBD2
CDR3aa: CATSRASGGDLAKNIQYF
CDR3nt: TGTGCCACCAGCAGGGCTAGCGGGGGGGACCTAGCCAAAAACATTCAGTACTTC

abundance: few
j_gene: TRBJ2-3
v_gene: TRBV5-4
d_gene: TRBD2
CDR3aa: CASSRGLVTDTQYF
CDR3nt: TGTGCCAGCAGCCGGGGACTAGTAACAGATACGCAGTATTTT

abundance: -
j_gene: TRBJ1-3
v_gene: TRBV19
d_gene: -
CDR3aa: CASSTLTDASGNTIYF
CDR3nt: TGTGCCAGTAGTACCTTGACAGACGCCTCTGGAAACACCATATATTTT

abundance: -
j_gene: TRBJ2-3
v_gene: TRBV28
d_gene: TRBD2
CDR3aa: CASSLWGTSGPTDTQYF
CDR3nt: TGTGCCAGCAGTTTATGGGGGACTAGCGGACCCACAGATACGCAGTATTTT

abundance: -
j_gene: TRBJ2-1
v_gene: TRBV25-1
d_gene: TRBD1
CDR3aa: CASSELQGSYNEQFF
CDR3nt: TGTGCCAGCAGTGAATTACAGGGGTCCTACAATGAGCAGTTCTTC

abundance: -
j_gene: TRBJ1-1
v_gene: TRBV6-5
d_gene: TRBD1
CDR3aa: CASRKGQGRTEAFF
CDR3nt: TGTGCCAGCAGGAAAGGACAGGGAAGAACTGAAGCTTTCTTT

abundance: few
j_gene: TRBJ1-3
v_gene: TRBV10-2
d_gene: TRBD1
CDR3aa: CASRSTLGTVSGNTIYF
CDR3nt: TGCGCCAGCAGGTCCACCCTCGGGACAGTCTCTGGAAACACCATATATTTT

abundance: -
j_gene: TRBJ2-7
v_gene: TRBV7-2
d_gene: TRBD2
CDR3aa: CASSTTSGGDYF
CDR3nt: TGTGCCAGCAGTACGACTAGCGGGGGGGACTACTTC

abundance: few
j_gene: TRBJ1-1
v_gene: TRBV27
d_gene: -
CDR3aa: CASSFRLRDTEAFF
CDR3nt: TGTGCCAGCAGTTTTAGACTCAGGGACACTGAAGCTTTCTTT

abundance: -
j_gene: TRBJ2-7
v_gene: TRBV29-1
d_gene: TRBD1
CDR3aa: CSGGQGLNEQYF
CDR3nt: TGCAGCGGGGGACAGGGGCTAAACGAGCAGTACTTC

abundance: -
j_gene: TRBJ2-3
v_gene: TRBV7-9
d_gene: -
CDR3aa: CASSLSTDTQYF
CDR3nt: TGTGCCAGCAGTCTTAGCACAGATACGCAGTATTTT

abundance: once
j_gene: TRBJ1-5
v_gene: TRBV30
d_gene: TRBD1
CDR3aa: CAWRDRGNQPQHF
CDR3nt: TGTGCCTGGAGAGACAGGGGCAATCAGCCCCAGCATTTT

abundance: few
j_gene: TRBJ1-5
v_gene: TRBV7-8
d_gene: TRBD1
CDR3aa: CASSKDRGYSNQPQHF
CDR3nt: TGTGCCAGCAGCAAGGACAGGGGGTATAGCAATCAGCCCCAGCATTTT

abundance: -
j_gene: TRBJ2-7
v_gene: TRBV6-1
d_gene: TRBD1
CDR3aa: CASSEVGWGTARTEQYF
CDR3nt: TGTGCCAGCAGTGAAGTGGGTTGGGGGACAGCCAGAACCGAGCAGTACTTC

abundance: -
j_gene: TRBJ1-2
v_gene: TRBV4-3
d_gene: -
CDR3aa: CASSRWSEGPNYGYTF
CDR3nt: TGCGCCAGCAGCCGATGGTCGGAGGGTCCTAACTATGGCTACACCTTC

abundance: -
j_gene: TRBJ1-1
v_gene: TRBV5-1
d_gene: -
CDR3aa: CASSLTGNTEAFF
CDR3nt: TGCGCCAGCAGCTTGACAGGGAACACTGAAGCTTTCTTT

abundance: -
j_gene: TRBJ2-5
v_gene: TRBV7-2
d_gene: -
CDR3aa: CASSLARGEGGTQYF
CDR3nt: TGTGCCAGCAGCCTCGCGCGCGGGGAAGGAGGGACCCAGTACTTC

abundance: -
j_gene: TRBJ1-5
v_gene: TRBV10-3
d_gene: -
CDR3aa: CAISDLDSFQPQHF
CDR3nt: TGTGCCATCAGTGACCTAGACAGTTTTCAGCCCCAGCATTTT

abundance: -
j_gene: TRBJ2-3
v_gene: TRBV18
d_gene: -
CDR3aa: CASSTRLGGADTQYF
CDR3nt: TGTGCCAGCTCAACTCGACTAGGGGGCGCAGATACGCAGTATTTT

abundance: -
j_gene: TRBJ2-1
v_gene: TRBV10-2
d_gene: TRBD2
CDR3aa: CASTLAGARYNEQFF
CDR3nt: TGCGCCAGCACTTTAGCGGGCGCGAGATACAATGAGCAGTTCTTC

abundance: -
j_gene: TRBJ1-1
v_gene: TRBV2
d_gene: TRBD1
CDR3aa: CASSDPGQGPTEAFF
CDR3nt: TGTGCCAGCAGTGATCCGGGACAGGGTCCCACTGAAGCTTTCTTT

abundance: few
j_gene: TRBJ2-3
v_gene: TRBV27
d_gene: TRBD2
CDR3aa: CASSSLAGIIGTDTQYF
CDR3nt: TGTGCCAGCAGTTCACTAGCGGGAATTATAGGCACAGATACGCAGTATTTT

abundance: -
j_gene: TRBJ1-1
v_gene: TRBV29-1
d_gene: -
CDR3aa: CSVREGYLEAFF
CDR3nt: TGCAGCGTCCGAGAGGGTTACCTTGAAGCTTTCTTT

abundance: few
j_gene: TRBJ1-2
v_gene: TRBV11-2
d_gene: -
CDR3aa: CASSLVAGGYGYTF
CDR3nt: TGTGCCAGCAGCTTAGTCGCGGGTGGCTATGGCTACACCTTC

abundance: -
j_gene: TRBJ1-5
v_gene: TRBV10-3
d_gene: TRBD1
CDR3aa: CAISETGTGGFQPQHF
CDR3nt: TGTGCCATCAGTGAGACCGGGACAGGGGGCTTTCAGCCCCAGCATTTT

abundance: -
j_gene: TRBJ1-1
v_gene: TRBV7-2
d_gene: -
CDR3aa: CASSLSTGWDTEAFF
CDR3nt: TGTGCCAGCAGCTTATCCACGGGGTGGGACACTGAAGCTTTCTTT

abundance: few
j_gene: TRBJ1-6
v_gene: TRBV2
d_gene: -
CDR3aa: CASSEALLRGNSPLHF
CDR3nt: TGTGCCAGCAGTGAAGCGCTTTTAAGGGGAAATTCACCCCTCCACTTT

abundance: -
j_gene: TRBJ1-1
v_gene: TRBV21-1
d_gene: -
CDR3aa: CASSGVGSEAFF
CDR3nt: TGTGCCAGCTCCGGGGTTGGGTCTGAAGCTTTCTTT

abundance: medium-sized
j_gene: TRBJ1-2
v_gene: TRBV29-1
d_gene: -
CDR3aa: CSVDVGYGYTF
CDR3nt: TGCAGCGTTGACGTCGGCTATGGCTACACCTTC

abundance: -
j_gene: TRBJ2-7
v_gene: TRBV2
d_gene: TRBD1
CDR3aa: CASSFLPGQGNYEQYF
CDR3nt: TGTGCCAGCAGCTTCCTTCCAGGACAGGGTAACTACGAGCAGTACTTC

abundance: -
j_gene: TRBJ1-2
v_gene: TRBV9
d_gene: TRBD1
CDR3aa: CASGRPGQGFYGYTF
CDR3nt: TGTGCCAGCGGACGACCGGGACAGGGATTCTATGGCTACACCTTC

abundance: -
j_gene: TRBJ2-3
v_gene: TRBV28
d_gene: TRBD2
CDR3aa: CASGGAASGRTDTQYF
CDR3nt: TGTGCCAGCGGGGGGGCAGCCAGCGGGAGGACAGATACGCAGTATTTT

abundance: -
j_gene: TRBJ2-1
v_gene: TRBV13
d_gene: TRBD2
CDR3aa: CASSLRLAGVNEQFF
CDR3nt: TGTGCCAGCAGCTTAAGACTAGCGGGGGTAAATGAGCAGTTCTTC

abundance: -
j_gene: TRBJ1-1
v_gene: TRBV19
d_gene: TRBD1
CDR3aa: CASSETRTGRNTEAFF
CDR3nt: TGTGCCAGTAGCGAGACCCGGACAGGGAGGAACACTGAAGCTTTCTTT

abundance: few
j_gene: TRBJ1-1
v_gene: TRBV6-5
d_gene: TRBD1
CDR3aa: CASSRTGVEAFF
CDR3nt: TGTGCCAGCAGTCGGACAGGGGTTGAAGCTTTCTTT

abundance: -
j_gene: TRBJ2-4
v_gene: TRBV5-1
d_gene: -
CDR3aa: CASSLDRAKNIQYF
CDR3nt: TGCGCCAGCAGCTTGGACAGGGCCAAAAACATTCAGTACTTC

abundance: -
j_gene: TRBJ2-1
v_gene: TRBV6-6
d_gene: TRBD2
CDR3aa: CASRTTLAGAYNEQFF
CDR3nt: TGTGCCAGCAGGACCACACTAGCGGGGGCGTACAATGAGCAGTTCTTC

abundance: few
j_gene: TRBJ1-5
v_gene: TRBV5-6
d_gene: TRBD1
CDR3aa: CASSLAGQLDQPQHF
CDR3nt: TGTGCCAGCAGCTTGGCGGGACAGCTGGATCAGCCCCAGCATTTT

abundance: -
j_gene: TRBJ2-1
v_gene: TRBV7-3
d_gene: -
CDR3aa: CASSFGSSYNEQFF
CDR3nt: TGTGCCAGCAGCTTCGGGAGCTCCTACAATGAGCAGTTCTTC

abundance: once
j_gene: TRBJ2-4
v_gene: TRBV29-1
d_gene: TRBD2
CDR3aa: CSVAGLAKNIQYF
CDR3nt: TGCAGCGTAGCGGGACTAGCGAAAAACATTCAGTACTTC